These T cell receptor beta chains were read from a single sample in a study of early T cells in non-severe SARS-CoV-2 infection. TCRdb re-derived calls from the 5' RACE reads in MiXCR, one entry per CDR3 protein. This table holds more than 55,000 distinct CDR3 sequences, over 10% found once. The sequences come from whole blood, collected at baseline. These receptors were collected from an adult who was a healthcare worker with PCR-confirmed SARS-CoV-2 infection or an uninfected control (not recorded which). Both conserved end residues are part of each CDR3. A D gene is named only where the DNA matches it firmly. Expanded clones are given a class, and other clones once, few, many or no size at all.

cdr3_nt cdr3_aa j_call d_call v_call clone_size
TGTGCCAGCACTTCGGGGTATGGGCAGTTCTTC CASTSGYGQFF TRBJ2-1 - TRBV6-2/TRBV6-3 -
TGTGCCAGCAGCTTGGACAGGGGGATTGGCACCGGGGAGCTGTTTTTT CASSLDRGIGTGELFF TRBJ2-2 TRBD1 TRBV7-6 -
TGTGCCAGCAGCGCCCAGCGGGGAGAGACCCAGTACTTC CASSAQRGETQYF TRBJ2-5 TRBD2 TRBV9 -
TGTGCCAGCAGCTTGATAGTTAGCACAGATACGCAGTATTTT CASSLIVSTDTQYF TRBJ2-3 - TRBV5-5 many
TGTGCCAGCACCCATCCGGGTCTCGGAAGGACAGGCCTCTGGGGCTACACCTTC CASTHPGLGRTGLWGYTF TRBJ1-2 TRBD1 TRBV6-2/TRBV6-3 many
TGTGCCAGCAGCCTAGCGGGTAGCTCCTACGAGCAGTACTTC CASSLAGSSYEQYF TRBJ2-7 TRBD2 TRBV7-3 -
TGTGCCAGCAGCGCATCCGGGACAGGGTGGAGGTACAATGAGCAGTTCTTC CASSASGTGWRYNEQFF TRBJ2-1 TRBD1 TRBV2 few
TGCAGTGCTAGGGCGACTCTAGTTTTTACAGATACGCAGTATTTT CSARATLVFTDTQYF TRBJ2-3 - TRBV20-1 many
TGCGCCAGCAGCTTCCCAGGGTCGGGGACTGAAGCTTTCTTT CASSFPGSGTEAFF TRBJ1-1 - TRBV5-1 -
TGTGCCAGCAGTTTAAGGGGGACCGCCCTAGGAGCTAACTATGGCTACACCTTC CASSLRGTALGANYGYTF TRBJ1-2 - TRBV27 -
TGTGCCAGCAGCTCAACCCCCGGACAGCCAAAAGAGACCCAGTACTTC CASSSTPGQPKETQYF TRBJ2-5 - TRBV7-3 -
TGTGCCAGCAGGTCCAGGGGGCTTACCGGGGAGCTGTTTTTT CASRSRGLTGELFF TRBJ2-2 TRBD1 TRBV5-6 -
TGTGCCAGCAGCACAGGACAGTCTAACTATGGCTACACCTTC CASSTGQSNYGYTF TRBJ1-2 - TRBV9 few
TGCGCCAGCAGCCAAGGCAGGGAATCCTATAATTCACCCCTCCACTTT CASSQGRESYNSPLHF TRBJ1-6 - TRBV4-1 -
TGTGCCAGCAGGCTAGATTGGGGCGGGGAGCTGTTTTTT CASRLDWGGELFF TRBJ2-2 - TRBV7-2 many
TGTGCCAGCAGTGTTACGACAGACACTGAAGCTTTCTTT CASSVTTDTEAFF TRBJ1-1 - TRBV2 few
TGTGCCAGCACCCCGGGCGCCGGCAATGAGCAGTTCTTC CASTPGAGNEQFF TRBJ2-1 - TRBV12-3/TRBV12-4 many
TGTGCCAGCAGTCTCCCCGCGGCGGGCAACGAGCAGTACTTC CASSLPAAGNEQYF TRBJ2-7 - TRBV7-9 many
TGCGCCAGCAGGCGGACCGGGACAGGGGGCGCAGAGGACTACGAGCAGTACTTC CASRRTGTGGAEDYEQYF TRBJ2-7 TRBD1 TRBV5-1 -
TGTGCCAGTAGCCTCCGGGGGACTAGCGGGGACTCCTACGAGCAGTACTTC CASSLRGTSGDSYEQYF TRBJ2-7 TRBD2 TRBV19 -
TGTGCCAGCAGTCGCGTTCCGGCTTACGAGCAGTACTTC CASSRVPAYEQYF TRBJ2-7 - TRBV6-2/TRBV6-3 many
TGTGCCAGCAGGGCAGACGGCACTGAAGCTTTCTTT CASRADGTEAFF TRBJ1-1 - TRBV2 few
TGTGCCAGCAGTTTATCTCCAGCGGGAGTCACAGATACGCAGTATTTT CASSLSPAGVTDTQYF TRBJ2-3 TRBD2 TRBV12-3/TRBV12-4 -
TGCGCCAGCACCGTGGGGGGAATGGGGGCTTCACCCCTCCACTTT CASTVGGMGASPLHF TRBJ1-6 - TRBV10-2 -
TGTGCCAGCAGCTTAGACCTCCCTGGAGGGGAGCAGTTCTTC CASSLDLPGGEQFF TRBJ2-1 - TRBV11-2 -
TGCAGTGCTAGACACCCGGGGGAAAGCTATGGCTACACCTTC CSARHPGESYGYTF TRBJ1-2 - TRBV20-1 many
TGCAGCGTTGAAGGCGACGGGACCGGGGAGCTGTTTTTT CSVEGDGTGELFF TRBJ2-2 - TRBV29-1 -
TGTGCCAGCAGCTTAGGACAGGCTGAGGGGGGTGAGCAGTTCTTC CASSLGQAEGGEQFF TRBJ2-1 - TRBV7-6 many
TGTGCCAGCAGCCCTAGACTCGCGGGCACTGAAGCTTTCTTT CASSPRLAGTEAFF TRBJ1-1 - TRBV3-1 few
TGCGCCAGCAGCCAGGGCCAACAGGGGTACAATGAGCAGTTCTTC CASSQGQQGYNEQFF TRBJ2-1 TRBD1 TRBV4-3 -
TGCAGCGACCGGGCGGGGTTAGATACGCAGTATTTT CSDRAGLDTQYF TRBJ2-3 - TRBV29-1 -
TGCAGTGGAGCGGAGGGCAACACCATATATTTT CSGAEGNTIYF TRBJ1-3 - TRBV20-1 -
TGTGCCAGCAGCCCGGGAGGGGTGAACACTGAAGCTTTCTTT CASSPGGVNTEAFF TRBJ1-1 - TRBV7-2 few
TGTGCCAGCAGTCTGACTATTTACGAGCAGTACTTC CASSLTIYEQYF TRBJ2-7 - TRBV28 -
TGCAGCGCCGACCACAGGGCAGGGAACTATGGCTACACCTTC CSADHRAGNYGYTF TRBJ1-2 - TRBV29-1 few
TGTGCCAGCAGCTTAAGCTTGGTGGGCACCTACGAGCAGTACTTC CASSLSLVGTYEQYF TRBJ2-7 - TRBV7-2 many